Below, 18 T cell receptor beta chains from the same sample are listed, as sequenced in a study of identical twins. TCRdb redid the calling of the 5' RACE reads with MiXCR, one entry per CDR3 protein. The sample yields 1.5 million or so distinct CDR3 sequences, around 33% seen once. Sequenced sample: cord blood. Every receptor here comes from a newborn girl in good health.

The J gene is TRBJ2-5, the V gene TRBV7-2; no firm D call. V was trimmed by 4 bases and J by 11 bases, leaving 17 bases between them. The CDR3 sequence is 13 residues long. CDR1 and CDR2 (germline): SGHTA, FQGNSA. Here the CDR3 reads CASSSNAVNEQYF. The CDR3 nucleotides read TGTGCCAGCAGCTCAAACGCTGTCAATGAGCAGTACTTC.

This clonotype was counted many times. This chain links TRBV29-1 with TRBJ1-1, with D possibly matching TRBD1 (5 bases). The ends were cut back, 4 bases at V and 0 bases at J, with 9 bases in the middle. The CDR3 has 13 residues. Germline V CDR1 and CDR2: SQVTM, ANQGSEA. This CDR3 reads CSVGGRMNTEAFF. The CDR3 nucleotides are TGCAGCGTTGGGGGACGGATGAACACTGAAGCTTTCTTT. The full variable domain, in which reference TRBV29-1 and TRBJ1-1 provide the parts outside the CDR3, is SAVISQKPSRDICQRGTSLTIQCQVDSQVTMMFWYRQQPGQSLTLIATANQGSEATYESGFVIDKFPISRPNLTFSTLTVSNMSPEDSSIYLCSVGGRMNTEAFFGQGTRLTVV.

A few counts support this clonotype. The J gene is TRBJ1-5, the V gene TRBV12-3 or TRBV12-4, with 10 bases fitting TRBD1. After removal of 1 base from V and 4 bases from J, the junction contained 4 bases not matched to a gene. The CDR3 has 16 amino acids. The CDR3 nucleotides are TGTGCCAGCAGTTTAGAGCCGGGACAGGGGAATCAGCCCCAGCATTTT. It specifies CASSLEPGQGNQPQHF.

This chain connects TRBV2 to TRBJ2-7, with D tentatively TRBD1 (6 bases). Trimming removed 10 bases from V and 2 bases from J, with 18 bases in between. This CDR3 contains 14 residues. The germline V gene encodes CDR1 SNHLY and CDR2 FYNNEI. CDR3 region: CATKPGTQTYEQYF. CDR3 nucleotide sequence: TGTGCCACCAAGCCGGGGACACAAACCTACGAGCAGTACTTC.

The chain links TRBV5-5 to TRBJ2-4; D remains ambiguous. Germline V CDR1 and CDR2: SGHKS, YYEKEE (reference sequence). The CDR3 extends over 12 amino acids. Trimming took 0 bases from V and 15 from J, leaving 13 bases between them. Here the CDR3 DNA reads TGTGCCAGCAGCTTGGGGCCTAGTGGAAGGTACTTC. It encodes CASSLGPSGRYF.

V usage is TRBV7-9 and J usage is TRBJ2-7; 8 positions agree with TRBD2. The J call may not be correct, given that the DNA end is closer to TRBJ2-5. The CDR3 has 14 residues. Germline V gene sequence: CDR1 SEHNR, CDR2 FQNEAQ (reference sequence). CDR3 nucleotide sequence: TGTGCCAGCAGCCCGGGAGGGGTAAAGGAGACCCAGTACTTC. Translation gives CASSPGGVKETQYF.

The gene calls are TRBV4-1 and TRBJ2-2; 9 nucleotides align to TRBD1. Losses at the gene ends were 5 bases for V and 2 bases for J; bases not matched to a gene: 6. Germline V gives CDR1 MGHRA, CDR2 YSYEKL. The CDR3 extends over 16 amino acids. CDR3 region: CASSTRTGVNTGELFF. DNA of the CDR3: TGCGCCAGCAGCACCCGGACAGGGGTAAACACCGGGGAGCTGTTTTTT.

The rearrangement joins TRBV2 to TRBJ1-2; a weak D match, TRBD1 (6 bases). Trimming stripped 5 bases from V and 5 bases from J, with 12 bases between. CDR1 SNHLY and CDR2 FYNNEI come from the germline V gene. This CDR3 is built from 13 residues. CDR3 loop: CASSNRVFYGYTF. Written as DNA, the CDR3 is TGTGCCAGCAGTAACAGGGTATTTTATGGCTACACCTTC.

This clonotype was seen only a few times. This rearrangement joins TRBV3-1 to TRBJ2-2; D gene ambiguous. The CDR3 spans 16 residues. Germline V CDR1 and CDR2: LGHDT, YNNKEL (reference sequence). The ends were cut back, 6 bases at V and 2 bases at J, with 16 bases in the middle. Here the CDR3 DNA reads TGTGCCAGCAGTCATTATAGTCTGGGAAACACCGGGGAGCTGTTTTTT. Residues: CASSHYSLGNTGELFF.

This clonotype occurred many times. The chain has TRBV5-1 and TRBJ2-1; 10 bases match TRBD2. Gene TRBJ2-7 matches the end of the DNA better, so the J call may be wrong. Looked up from germline, CDR1 is SGHRS and CDR2 is YFSETQ. CDR3 size: 15 residues. The CDR3: CASSWTSGSYNEQYF. CDR3 nucleotides: TGCGCCAGCAGCTGGACTAGCGGCTCCTACAATGAGCAGTACTTC.

The rearrangement joins TRBV7-2 to TRBJ1-2; 12 nucleotides line up with TRBD1. The CDR3 covers 15 residues. V lost 5 bases and J lost 3; bases outside the gene matches: 4. Looked up from germline, CDR1 is SGHTA and CDR2 is FQGNSA. The CDR3 here is CASSVGTGGHYGYTF. DNA for the CDR3: TGTGCCAGCAGCGTCGGGACAGGGGGCCACTATGGCTACACCTTC.

This clonotype was observed a few times. The rearrangement uses TRBV21-1 and TRBJ1-2. TRBV21-1 is listed as a pseudogene. The CDR3 consists of 14 residues. CDR3 in DNA: TGTGCCAGCAGCAAGGACCCGCCTGGACGTGGCTACACCTTC. It specifies CASSKDPPGRGYTF.

CDR3 protein: CATSRAPTYEQYF. The CDR3 coding sequence is TGTGCCACCAGCAGAGCGCCCACCTACGAGCAGTACTTC. This chain connects TRBV15 to TRBJ2-7; D call uncertain. Trimming shortened V by 1 base and J by 2 bases, and 6 bases separated the two germline ends. Germline V CDR1 and CDR2: LNHNV, YYDKDF (reference sequence). The CDR3 length is 13 residues.

Remarks on this clonotype: A read error may explain this, as a much larger clone is one base away. The rearrangement joins TRBV11-2 to TRBJ2-5; D is undetermined. The CDR3 runs to 16 residues. Germline V gene sequence: CDR1 SGHAT, CDR2 FQNNGV. Trimming took 5 bases from V and 1 from J, leaving 17 bases between them. In DNA form, the CDR3 reads TGTGCCAGCAGCCCGTCGATCGCGGATCTCCAAGAGACCCAGTACTTC. It codes for CASSPSIADLQETQYF.

Of note for this clonotype: Compared with germline, one end of the junction differs, possibly owing to a read error. V usage is TRBV18 and J usage is TRBJ2-1; D might be TRBD1 (6 bases). CDR1 is KGHSH, CDR2 LQKENI, per germline. The CDR3 is 18 residues long. CDR3 sequence: CASSPSSGRVGTNNERFF. The CDR3 DNA is TGTGCCAGCTCACCATCTTCGGGCAGGGTAGGGACAAACAATGAGCGGTTCTTC.

V usage is TRBV7-2 and J usage is TRBJ2-4; D is unclear. Between the trimmed V and J ends, which lost 2 bases and 8 bases, there was a span of 7 bases. The CDR3 totals 12 residues. Per germline, CDR1 SGHTA and CDR2 FQGNSA. In DNA, the CDR3 is TGTGCCAGCAGCTTAATGTCGGACATTCAGTACTTC. Amino acid sequence: CASSLMSDIQYF.

This clonotype was seen only a few times. The chain employs TRBV28 and TRBJ2-7, with 9 bases that match TRBD2. V gave up 3 bases and J gave up 6 bases; unmatched junction bases: 6. The CDR3 runs 14 residues. Germline CDR1 MDHEN, CDR2 SYDVKM. CDR3 sequence reads: CASSFAGGYSEQYF. The CDR3 DNA sequence: TGTGCCAGCAGTTTTGCGGGAGGGTACAGCGAGCAGTACTTC.

This clonotype turned up a few times. The gene calls are TRBV11-1 and TRBJ1-1; D gene uncertain. Per the germline V gene, CDR1 is SGHAT and CDR2 is FQDESV (reference sequence). V was trimmed by 0 bases and J by 0 bases, leaving 8 bases between them. This CDR3 has 15 amino acids. The CDR3 bases are TGTGCCAGCAGCTTAGCCCGAAACATGAACACTGAAGCTTTCTTT. This translates into CASSLARNMNTEAFF. The variable domain in full, with the rest retrieved from reference TRBV11-1 and TRBJ1-1, is EAEVAQSPRYKITEKSQAVAFWCDPISGHATLYWYRQILGQGPELLVQFQDESVVDDSQLPKDRFSAERLKGVDSTLKIQPAELGDSAMYLCASSLARNMNTEAFFGQGTRLTVV.